These 12 T cell receptor beta chains share one sample of origin, sequenced in a study of T cells in women clearing cervical HPV infection. Data came from immunoSEQ multiplex PCR; TCRdb stores just in-frame clones and leaves some out. The sample data list around 30,000 clones. Input material: blood buffy coat. All receptors derive from a woman aged 18 to 75 with a cervical HPV16 infection that either progressed to CIN3+ or cleared (not recorded which).

As regards this clone: The read falls 3 residues short of the CDR3 end, and the missing part is taken from the germline J gene. The rearrangement joins TRBV29-1 to TRBJ2-3; 8 bases line up with TRBD2. Germline V gene data show CDR1 as SQVTM and CDR2 as ANQGSEA. The CDR3 spans 15 residues. Unmatched junction bases numbered 6, after V lost 4 bases and J lost 0 bases. CDR3 bases read: TGCAGCGTTGCGCCTAGCGGGCGAAGCACAGATACG. Translated: CSVAPSGRSTDT. In full, the CDR3 is CSVAPSGRSTDTQYF.

Here the CDR3 reads CASSLVSYTDTQYF. The CDR3 bases that were read are TGTGCCAGCAGCTTAGTCTCCTACACAGATACG. The chain links TRBV11-2 to TRBJ2-3; D unresolved. The sequenced fragment ends 3 residues before the CDR3 boundary, so the rest is inferred from the germline J gene. Germline-derived CDR1 and CDR2 are SGHAT and FQNNGV. This CDR3 region has 14 residues. The germline V and J ends were trimmed by 1 base and 2 bases, with 7 bases remaining between them.

About this clone itself: The CDR3 extends 3 residues past the end of the read, so its final part is completed from the germline J gene. This rearrangement joins TRBV6-1 to TRBJ2-2, with D possibly being TRBD1 (6 bases). CDR3 length equals 14 residues. Trimming took off 3 bases at V and 3 bases at J, with 8 bases between the two ends. Germline V lookup: CDR1 MNHNS, CDR2 SASEGT. The CDR3 DNA, read in part, is TGTGCCAGCAGTGACAACAGGGACACCGGGGAG. It translates to CASSDNRDTGE. The complete CDR3 sequence is CASSDNRDTGELFF.

Notes on this clone: From the germline J gene comes the end of the CDR3, since the read stops 3 residues before it. J is TRBJ1-1 and V is TRBV30; 7 nucleotides agree with TRBD1. Trimming at V came to 1 base and at J to 4 bases, leaving 3 bases not matched to a gene. Germline-derived CDR1 and CDR2 are GTSNPN and SVGIG (reference sequence). The CDR3 extends over 13 amino acids. The CDR3 here is CAWSGQGLTEAFF. The part of the CDR3 DNA that was read is TGTGCCTGGAGTGGACAGGGACTCACTGAA.

Turning to this clone: The CDR3 goes on 3 residues after the read ends, and that part is filled in from the germline J gene. The V and J genes are TRBV2 and TRBJ2-6; 7 bases agree with TRBD2. CDR1 is SNHLY and CDR2 is FYNNEI in the germline V gene. The CDR3 is 16 residues long. The V and J ends lost 0 bases and 3 bases, in that order; junction bases with no gene match: 2. The CDR3 sequence is CASSEARGVGANVLTF. The DNA read from the CDR3 is TGTGCCAGCAGTGAAGCTCGGGGGGTTGGGGCCAACGTC.

Details on this clone: The read halts 3 residues ahead of the CDR3 end, with the missing end drawn from the germline J gene. V usage is TRBV2 and J usage is TRBJ2-3, with 10 bases identical to TRBD1. The CDR3 loop spans 16 amino acids. V gave up 6 bases and J gave up 2 bases; unmatched junction bases: 8. Germline V gives CDR1 SNHLY, CDR2 FYNNEI. The CDR3 reads CASRKRDRGPTDTQYF. The sequenced CDR3 bases are TGTGCCAGCAGGAAGAGGGACAGGGGACCCACAGATACG.

About this clone itself: The CDR3 goes on 3 residues after the read ends, and that part is filled in from the germline J gene. J is TRBJ1-2 and V is TRBV30; D is undetermined. The CDR3 sequence is 12 residues long. V was cut by 0 bases and J by 4 bases, with 6 bases left in between. The germline V gene encodes CDR1 GTSNPN and CDR2 SVGIG (reference sequence). The CDR3 bases that were read are TGTGCCTGGAGTGTTTCGGGCTATGGC. Translating it yields CAWSVSGYG. The whole CDR3 protein reads CAWSVSGYGYTF.

Worth noting for this clone: The read terminates 3 residues before the CDR3 end, so the remaining end is supplied by the germline J gene. This chain uses TRBV5-1 with TRBJ2-7; 7 bases agree with TRBD2. Germline CDR1 and CDR2: SGHRS and YFSETQ. The CDR3 runs to 15 residues. J gave up 6 bases and V 0 bases, and 9 bases lay outside the gene matches. The CDR3 loop is CASSLDWTSGREQYF. CDR3 DNA, as far as it was read: TGCGCCAGCAGCTTGGACTGGACTAGTGGACGCGAG.

Regarding this clone: The read halts 3 residues ahead of the CDR3 end, with the missing end drawn from the germline J gene. The chain has TRBV5-1 and TRBJ1-4; D ambiguous. Germline V gene sequence: CDR1 SGHRS, CDR2 YFSETQ. The CDR3 totals 14 residues. The V gene lost 4 bases and the J gene lost 0 bases, with 7 bases spanning the gap. CDR3 DNA, as far as it was read: TGCGCCAGCAGCCCCGGTACAACTAATGAAAAA. Protein product: CASSPGTTNEK. The full CDR3 protein reads CASSPGTTNEKLFF.

CDR3 protein: CSARTGGRNSPLHF. The DNA read from the CDR3 is TGCAGCGCAAGGACAGGGGGCCGGAATTCACCC. The V gene is TRBV29-1, the J gene TRBJ1-6; 11 bases align to TRBD1. Read data end 3 residues before the CDR3 end; the end is taken from the germline J gene. This CDR3 contains 14 residues. The V segment lost 7 bases and the J segment 7 bases; nucleotides outside the gene matches: 6. Looked up from germline, CDR1 is SQVTM and CDR2 is ANQGSEA. The whole variable domain, filled in from reference TRBV29-1 and TRBJ1-6, reads SAVISQKPSRDICQRGTSLTIQCQVDSQVTMMFWYRQQPGQSLTLIATANQGSEATYESGFVIDKFPISRPNLTFSTLTVSNMSPEDSSIYLCSARTGGRNSPLHFGNGTRLTVT.

Note on this clone: The read gets to within 3 residues of the CDR3 end, and the germline J gene fills in the rest. V usage is TRBV5-1 and J usage is TRBJ1-2; 8 nucleotides agree with TRBD1. Per the germline V gene, CDR1 is SGHRS and CDR2 is YFSETQ. The CDR3 is made up of 15 amino acids. Trimming at V came to 0 bases and at J to 6 bases, leaving 7 bases not matched to a gene. CDR3 DNA (partial): TGCGCCAGCAGCTTGGTGCTCAGGGGGCTCGATGGC. Its protein is CASSLVLRGLDG. The whole CDR3 sequence reads CASSLVLRGLDGYTF.

The CDR3 bases that were read are TGTGCCAGCAGCTACGTGGTGGCGGGCGAG. As protein: CASSYVVAGE. The full CDR3 protein is CASSYVVAGEQYF. V and J are TRBV11-2 and TRBJ2-7; tentative D call: TRBD2 (5 bases). The CDR3 end is not reached by the read, which stops 3 residues before it; the germline J gene fills it in. Trimming stripped 4 bases from V and 6 bases from J, with 13 bases between. Germline V lookup: CDR1 SGHAT, CDR2 FQNNGV. CDR3 size: 13 residues.